The rows below give T cell receptor beta chains drawn from one sample of a study of blood T cell repertoires in COVID-19. Clones were read by immunoSEQ multiplex PCR, and TCRdb kept only the in-frame ones, dropping some. The sample lists under 300,000 clones; approximately 83% were seen once. Sequencing used PBMCs or T cells enriched from blood (not recorded which). Receptors were obtained from a middle-aged woman with acute COVID-19. The CDR3 runs from the conserved cysteine through the conserved F or W. The D gene is left open where the match is weak. The size entry is marked missing in some rows and otherwise reads once, few, many or a size class.

D gene | clone size | J gene | V gene | CDR3 DNA | CDR3 protein
TRBD2 | few | TRBJ2-7 | TRBV2 | TGTGCCAGCAGTGATGGAAGGGGGCGAGCTAGCGGGAGGGCCAGTGACGAGCAGTACTTC | CASSDGRGRASGRASDEQYF
TRBD1 | - | TRBJ1-6 | TRBV11-3 | TGTGCCAGCAGCTTGGACAGGGCTGGTTCACCCCTCCACTTT | CASSLDRAGSPLHF
TRBD1 | - | TRBJ1-5 | TRBV15 | TGTGCCACCAGCAGAGACCAGGGGGCCGTGAGCAATCAGCCCCAGCATTTT | CATSRDQGAVSNQPQHF
TRBD1 | - | TRBJ2-7 | TRBV5-4 | TGTGCCAGCAGCTCAGACGAGGACAGGGGGATTGTCTACGAGCAGTACTTC | CASSSDEDRGIVYEQYF
TRBD1 | - | TRBJ2-1 | TRBV18 | TGTGCCAGCTCACTTACATCGGGACAGACCCACAATGAGCAGTTCTTC | CASSLTSGQTHNEQFF
TRBD1 | - | TRBJ1-1 | TRBV28 | TGTGCCAGCACGCGACAGGGTGGCACTGAAGCTTTCTTT | CASTRQGGTEAFF
- | - | TRBJ2-7 | TRBV5-5 | TGTGCCAGCAGCTTGACTGTATCCTACGAGCAGTACTTC | CASSLTVSYEQYF
- | - | TRBJ1-1 | TRBV19 | TGTGCCAGTAGTAGAGTCCGCGGGGCTGAAGCTTTCTTT | CASSRVRGAEAFF
TRBD2 | - | TRBJ2-5 | TRBV5-1 | TGCGCCAGCACAGAAGCGGGAGAATTAGAGACCCAGTACTTC | CASTEAGELETQYF
TRBD1 | - | TRBJ2-2 | TRBV4-1 | TGCGCCAGCAGCCAAGATCGATCGGGACAGGGGAACACCGGGGAGCTGTTTTTT | CASSQDRSGQGNTGELFF
TRBD2 | once | TRBJ2-7 | TRBV2 | TGTGCCAGCTCCAGGGAGGGTTACGAGCAGTACTTC | CASSREGYEQYF